This T cell receptor (beta chain) came from a study of CD8+ T cells in alopecia areata. The overall study: Twice a day, 5 to 10 mg of oral tofacitinib was administered to treated patients. By percentage of affected scalp area, the severity of treated patients was scored.

Treatment of the sample: oral pan-JAK inhibitor, 5-10 mg twice daily. Lesional scalp punch biopsies and peripheral blood were collected from alopecia areata patients. cDNA serving as the sequencing template came from extracted, reverse transcribed RNA. TCRdb keeps only in-frame clones here, not all; method: immunoSEQ multiplex PCR. The sample comprises just over 3,500 clones, roughly 71% of which are singletons, and approximately 9.7% rests with the top ten. The V end lost 0 bases, the J end lost 7 bases, and 13 bases lay between the germline ends. The CDR3 length is 14 residues. CDR1 and CDR2 from the germline V gene are GTSNPN and SVGIG (reference sequence).

The sequence was collected from a human donor with alopecia areata. V is TRBV30 and J is TRBJ1-5, with D possibly being TRBD1 (5 bases). Material: skin, obtained at week 24, from a patient treated with tofacitinib. CDR3 region: CAWSVSARGQPQHF. The CDR3 DNA follows: TGTGCCTGGAGTGTTTCGGCACGGGGCCAGCCCCAGCATTTT. The full variable domain, its missing parts supplied by reference TRBV30 and TRBJ1-5, is SQTIHQWPATLVQPVGSPLSLECTVEGTSNPNLYWYRQAAGRGLQLLFYSVGIGQISSEVPQNLSASRPQDRQFILSSKKLLLSDSGFYLCAWSVSARGQPQHFGDGTRLSIL.